This TCR beta chain is from a study of T cell responses to AZD1222 COVID-19 vaccine. A word on this clone: No antigen is known for it.

Broader study findings: Per reports, nearly half of all spike-specific TCRs target regions that are unmutated in variants. Only six people who got AZD1222 tested seropositive at baseline. Most donors were white British, females outnumbered males, and clonal diversity was possibly underestimated. Spike-specific TCR breadth rose after two AZD1222 doses, and depth rose as well.

The repertoire was sequenced with immunoSEQ multiplex PCR; TCRdb's copy has only in-frame clones and lacks some. The table records 130,000 or so clones, approximately 90% of them present only once. The V and J ends lost 4 bases and 1 base, in that order; junction bases with no gene match: 1. The CDR3 has 14 residues. Germline V CDR1 and CDR2: ENHRY, SYGVKD. Sample: peripheral blood, taken on day 0 of MenACWY control vaccination. This clonotype originated in an adult in good health. The chain employs TRBV10-3 and TRBJ1-1; 9 positions agree with TRBD1. The CDR3 DNA is TGTGCCATCAGTGGGGGACAGGGGAACACTGAAGCTTTCTTT. Its translation is CAISGGQGNTEAFF.